A single sample is the source of the 25 T cell receptor beta chains below, sequenced in a study of blood T cell repertoires in COVID-19. Repertoires were generated with immunoSEQ multiplex PCR, while TCRdb's copy carries only in-frame clones and drops some. The sample has around 180,000 clones; roughly nine tenths are singletons. The material sequenced was PBMCs or T cells enriched from blood (not recorded which). Every receptor here comes from a woman between 35 and 50 years old with acute COVID-19.

This clone was detected only once. The rearrangement links TRBV5-4 to TRBJ2-1, with TRBD2 matching over 11 bases. Germline trimming cut 2 bases from V and 4 bases from J; bases unmatched to any gene: 5. Germline CDR1 reads SGHNT; CDR2 reads YYREEE (reference sequence). This CDR3 has 16 residues. The CDR3 coding sequence is TGTGCCAGCAGCTTCCTAGCGGGGGGACTATACAATGAGCAGTTCTTC. Residues: CASSFLAGGLYNEQFF.

This chain joins TRBV7-8 and TRBJ2-7, with 10 bases lining up with TRBD1. The CDR3 is 14 amino acids. Germline CDR1 SGHVS, CDR2 FQNEAQ. V lost 3 bases to trimming and J lost 3 bases; unmatched junction nucleotides: 2. The DNA for the CDR3 is TGTGCCAGCAGCTTTGGGACAGGGGACTACGAGCAGTACTTC. It translates to CASSFGTGDYEQYF.

This clone was picked up a small number of times. The chain recombines TRBV27 with TRBJ2-7, with 7 bases fitting TRBD2. The trim removed 2 bases at V and 0 bases at J, leaving 4 bases unmatched. The CDR3 covers 15 residues. Germline lookup yields CDR1 MNHEY and CDR2 SMNVEV (reference sequence). CDR3 coding DNA: TGTGCCAGCAGTTTAACGGGCGGGAGCTCCTACGAGCAGTACTTC. This encodes CASSLTGGSSYEQYF.

The rearrangement uses TRBV7-2 and TRBJ2-1; 15 bases line up with TRBD2. The CDR3 is 18 amino acids. The junction had 14 bases not matched to a gene; V was cut back by 5 bases and J by 9 bases. The germline gives CDR1 SGHTA, CDR2 FQGNSA. CDR3 in DNA: TGTGCCAGCAGCCCAAAGGGGAGGACTAGCGGGAGGGTTAGTGAGCAGTTCTTC. It yields the protein CASSPKGRTSGRVSEQFF.

This chain joins TRBV7-2 and TRBJ2-7, with TRBD2 identical over 8 bases. This CDR3 is 15 amino acids long. Germline values: CDR1 SGHTA, CDR2 FQGNSA. The junction had 11 bases not matched to a gene; V was cut back by 7 bases and J by 3 bases. CDR3: CASNPGGSGDYEQYF. The CDR3 nucleotides are TGTGCCAGCAACCCGGGAGGTAGCGGGGACTACGAGCAGTACTTC.

The chain links TRBV5-1 to TRBJ1-1; D is undetermined. Germline assignment: CDR1 SGHRS and CDR2 YFSETQ. V lost 0 bases and J 7 bases, leaving 7 bases between the germline ends. The CDR3 is 12 residues long. The CDR3 sequence: CASSLGADEAFF. CDR3 DNA: TGCGCCAGCAGCTTGGGGGCCGATGAAGCTTTCTTT.

The DNA for the CDR3 is TGCGCCAGCAGCTTTTCTTACGCTAGCGTGACCTACAATGAGCAGTTCTTC. It encodes CASSFSYASVTYNEQFF. This chain connects TRBV5-1 to TRBJ2-1; a weak D match, TRBD2 (6 bases). Trimming took off 2 bases at V and 2 bases at J, with 17 bases between the two ends. The CDR3 covers 17 residues. Germline V gene lookup returns CDR1 SGHRS and CDR2 YFSETQ.

This clone was picked up a small number of times. This sequence joins TRBV21-1 and TRBJ1-4. TRBV21-1 is a pseudogene segment. This CDR3 comprises 18 residues. CDR3 amino acids: CASSKEEVQPATIEKLFF. The DNA for the CDR3 is TGTGCCAGCAGCAAGGAAGAAGTCCAACCGGCCACTATTGAAAAACTGTTTTTT.

The gene calls are TRBV6-5 and TRBJ2-1; D is undetermined. The V gene lost 6 bases and the J gene lost 8 bases, with 8 bases spanning the gap. CDR1 and CDR2 from the germline V gene are MNHEY and SVGAGI. The CDR3 consists of 11 residues. CDR3 in amino acids: CASSLLYEQFF. CDR3 nucleotides: TGTGCCAGCAGCCTACTCTATGAGCAGTTCTTC.

This clone was observed once. The rearrangement uses TRBV2 and TRBJ1-6; D is ambiguous. With 6 bases removed from V and 5 bases from J, the gap between germline ends came to 14 bases. Germline CDR1 reads SNHLY; CDR2 reads FYNNEI. This CDR3 is built from 15 residues. The CDR3, as DNA: TGTGCCAGCAGCGTGGGAGGCAGCAATAATTCACCCCTCCACTTT. This translates into CASSVGGSNNSPLHF.

CDR3 amino acids: CASRERGRGETQYF. CDR3 nucleotides: TGTGCCAGCAGGGAGCGGGGGCGCGGGGAGACCCAGTACTTC. The chain links TRBV2 to TRBJ2-5, with 8 positions matching TRBD2. J lost 5 bases, V lost 6 bases, and 8 bases had no gene match. Germline values: CDR1 SNHLY, CDR2 FYNNEI. This CDR3 comprises 14 residues.

V gene TRBV2 combines with J gene TRBJ2-3, with TRBD1 matching 9 bases. The CDR3 length is 14 residues. With 6 bases clipped from V and 1 base from J, the junction kept 2 bases outside the gene matches. The germline V gene has CDR1 SNHLY and CDR2 FYNNEI. The CDR3 DNA is TGTGCCAGCAGGAGGACAGGGGGCACAGATACGCAGTATTTT. Translated, it gives CASRRTGGTDTQYF.

V usage is TRBV11-3 and J usage is TRBJ2-1, with 15 bases that match TRBD2. V was clipped by 5 bases and J by 7 bases; unmatched bases: 6. The germline V gene encodes CDR1 SGHNT and CDR2 YENEEA. This CDR3 has 16 residues. CDR3 coding DNA: TGTGCCAGCAGCCCCGGACTAGCGGGGGGGCAAAATGAGCAGTTCTTC. Translating it yields CASSPGLAGGQNEQFF.

The genes are TRBV5-1 and TRBJ2-7; TRBD1 is a possible D gene (5 bases). The CDR3 spans 14 residues. V was trimmed by 0 bases and J by 4 bases, leaving 11 bases between them. Germline CDR1 reads SGHRS; CDR2 reads YFSETQ. CDR3 in DNA: TGCGCCAGCAGCTTGGCGGACACCCCTTACGAGCAGTACTTC. It encodes CASSLADTPYEQYF.

A few counts support this clone. The V and J genes are TRBV3-1 (or the pseudogene TRBV3-2) and TRBJ2-3; TRBD2 agrees at 7 bases. The ends lost 0 bases at V and 1 base at J; junction bases unmatched: 7. Germline CDR1 LGHDT, CDR2 YNNKEL (reference sequence). The CDR3 is 17 amino acids. Here the CDR3 DNA reads TGTGCCAGCAGCCAAGATGGACGCCTAGCGGGCACAGATACGCAGTATTTT. Translation gives CASSQDGRLAGTDTQYF.

This clone was observed a few times. This chain uses TRBV3-1 (or the pseudogene TRBV3-2) with TRBJ2-7; a weak D match, TRBD1 (7 bases). The germline gives CDR1 LGHDT, CDR2 YNNKEL (reference sequence). Deletions cut 4 bases from V and 6 bases from J, with 19 bases between. The CDR3 has 15 amino acids. CDR3 nucleotides: TGTGCCAGCAGCCTCCAGGGGGGAATCGCGGGCGAGCAGTACTTC. Translated: CASSLQGGIAGEQYF.

The chain combines TRBV28 with TRBJ1-6; TRBD1 matches at 7 bases. Unmatched junction bases numbered 5, after V lost 2 bases and J lost 7 bases. Germline CDR1 and CDR2: MDHEN and SYDVKM. This CDR3 comprises 15 residues. DNA of the CDR3: TGTGCCAGCAGTTTAGCAAGGGGGCCCAATTCACCCCTCCACTTT. This translates into CASSLARGPNSPLHF.

The chain joins TRBV7-9 to TRBJ2-3; the D gene is possibly TRBD2 (5 bases). Germline V CDR1 and CDR2: SEHNR, FQNEAQ (reference sequence). The CDR3 runs 14 residues. V shed 3 bases and J shed 5 bases, with 12 bases lying between them. CDR3 in DNA: TGTGCCAGCAGCTTTTCCCGGGGAAAAGATACGCAGTATTTT. This translates into CASSFSRGKDTQYF.

This clone was observed a single time. The rearrangement uses TRBV3-1 (or the pseudogene TRBV3-2) and TRBJ1-1; 7 positions match TRBD1. This CDR3 comprises 14 residues. The germline V gene encodes CDR1 LGHDT and CDR2 YNNKEL (reference sequence). J gave up 5 bases and V 4 bases, and 7 bases lay outside the gene matches. The CDR3 nucleotides read TGTGCCAGCAGCCGGACACAGGGGAATACTGAAGCTTTCTTT. As protein: CASSRTQGNTEAFF.

CDR3 region: CASSPSGTSSPSYNEQFF. CDR3 nucleotide sequence: TGTGCCAGCAGCCCCTCCGGGACTAGCTCCCCCTCCTACAATGAGCAGTTCTTC. The chain combines TRBV9 with TRBJ2-1; 9 nucleotides align to TRBD2. The CDR3 is 18 residues long. Germline assignment: CDR1 SGDLS and CDR2 YYNGEE. Losses at the gene ends were 4 bases for V and 0 bases for J; bases not matched to a gene: 11.

V is TRBV2 and J is TRBJ1-2; D not resolved. Germline V CDR1 and CDR2: SNHLY, FYNNEI. V lost 8 bases to trimming and J lost 6 bases, with 13 bases between them. The CDR3 has 12 amino acids. This CDR3 is CASELPADGYTF. The CDR3 coding sequence is TGTGCCAGCGAGCTGCCCGCCGATGGCTACACCTTC.

The chain recombines TRBV6-6 with TRBJ2-2, with a tentative D call TRBD1 (6 bases). Germline CDR1 reads MNHNY; CDR2 reads SVGAGI (reference sequence). The CDR3 has 16 amino acids. Deletions cut 6 bases from V and 5 bases from J, with 19 bases between. The CDR3 is CASSLTTGSGTGELFF. The CDR3 coding sequence is TGTGCCAGCAGCCTAACCACAGGGTCGGGGACCGGGGAGCTGTTTTTT.

The chain links TRBV4-3 to TRBJ2-2; D gene uncertain. This CDR3 region has 13 residues. Germline V gene sequence: CDR1 LGHNA, CDR2 YSLEER. V was clipped by 5 bases and J by 6 bases, with 10 bases between them. CDR3 sequence (DNA): TGCGCCAGCAGCGTGCTAGGCGCCGGGGAGCTGTTTTTT. This encodes CASSVLGAGELFF.

The rearrangement links TRBV5-1 to TRBJ1-1; TRBD1 aligns across 7 bases. The CDR3 length is 16 residues. CDR1 is SGHRS, CDR2 YFSETQ, per germline. The J segment lost 1 base and the V segment lost 4 bases, leaving 10 bases of the junction unmatched. CDR3 nucleotide sequence: TGCGCCAGCAGCGGGTACAACAGGGGCGAGAACACTGAAGCTTTCTTT. Protein sequence: CASSGYNRGENTEAFF.

This clone was detected only once. J is TRBJ2-3 and V is TRBV2, with 8 bases fitting TRBD2. The V gene end was trimmed by 8 bases and the J gene end by 3 bases; junction bases not matched to a gene: 4. The CDR3 contains 13 residues. Germline assignment: CDR1 SNHLY and CDR2 FYNNEI. The CDR3 region has the DNA TGTGCCAGCGGTACGGGGGGGACAGATACGCAGTATTTT. It is translated as CASGTGGTDTQYF.